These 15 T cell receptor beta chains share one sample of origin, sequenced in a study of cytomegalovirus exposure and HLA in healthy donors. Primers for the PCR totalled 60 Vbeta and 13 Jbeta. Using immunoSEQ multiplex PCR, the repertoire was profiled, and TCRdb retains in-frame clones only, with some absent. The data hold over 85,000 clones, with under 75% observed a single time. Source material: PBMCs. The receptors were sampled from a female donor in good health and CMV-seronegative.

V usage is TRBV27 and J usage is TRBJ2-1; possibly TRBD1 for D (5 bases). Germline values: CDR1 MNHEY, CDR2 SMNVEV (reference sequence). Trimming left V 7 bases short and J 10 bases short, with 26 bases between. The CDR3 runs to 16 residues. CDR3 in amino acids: CASMSHGAQSMGEQFF. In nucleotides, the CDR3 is TGTGCCAGCATGTCACATGGGGCTCAATCAATGGGAGAGCAGTTCTTC.

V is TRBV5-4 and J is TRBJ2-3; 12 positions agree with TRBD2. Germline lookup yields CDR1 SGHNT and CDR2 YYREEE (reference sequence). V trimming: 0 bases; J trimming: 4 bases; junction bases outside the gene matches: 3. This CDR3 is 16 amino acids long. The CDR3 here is CASSLELAGGADTQYF. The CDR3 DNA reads TGTGCCAGCAGCTTGGAGCTAGCGGGAGGGGCAGATACGCAGTATTTT.

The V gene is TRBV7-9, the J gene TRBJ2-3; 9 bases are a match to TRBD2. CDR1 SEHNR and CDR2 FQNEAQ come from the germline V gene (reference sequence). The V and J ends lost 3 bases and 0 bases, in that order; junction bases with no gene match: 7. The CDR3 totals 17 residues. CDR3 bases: TGTGCCAGCAGCTTGGTAGCGGGAGTGACTAGCACAGATACGCAGTATTTT. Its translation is CASSLVAGVTSTDTQYF.

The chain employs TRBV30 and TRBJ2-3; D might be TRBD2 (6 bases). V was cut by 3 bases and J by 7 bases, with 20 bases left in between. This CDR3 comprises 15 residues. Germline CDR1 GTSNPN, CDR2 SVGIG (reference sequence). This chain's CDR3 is CAWRKSRGPRNTQYF. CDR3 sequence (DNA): TGTGCCTGGAGGAAGTCGCGGGGCCCGCGGAATACGCAGTATTTT.

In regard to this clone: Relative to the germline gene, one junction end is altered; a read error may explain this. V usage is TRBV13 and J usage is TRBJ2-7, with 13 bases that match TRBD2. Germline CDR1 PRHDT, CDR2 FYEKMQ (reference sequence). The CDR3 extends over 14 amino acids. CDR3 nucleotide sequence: TGTGCCAGCAGCCTAGGGACTAGCGGGACCGAGCAGTACTTC. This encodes CASSLGTSGTEQYF.

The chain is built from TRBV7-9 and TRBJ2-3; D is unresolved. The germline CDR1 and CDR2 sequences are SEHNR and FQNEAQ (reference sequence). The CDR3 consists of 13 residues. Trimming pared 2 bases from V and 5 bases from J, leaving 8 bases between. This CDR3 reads CASSLPLLDTQYF. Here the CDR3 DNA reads TGTGCCAGCAGCTTACCCCTCTTAGATACGCAGTATTTT.

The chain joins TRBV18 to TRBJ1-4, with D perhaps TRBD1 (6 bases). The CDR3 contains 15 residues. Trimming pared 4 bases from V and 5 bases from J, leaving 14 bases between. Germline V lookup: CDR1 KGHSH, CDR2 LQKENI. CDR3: CASSRFDGQNEKLFF. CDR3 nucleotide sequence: TGTGCCAGCTCACGGTTCGACGGACAGAATGAAAAACTGTTTTTT.

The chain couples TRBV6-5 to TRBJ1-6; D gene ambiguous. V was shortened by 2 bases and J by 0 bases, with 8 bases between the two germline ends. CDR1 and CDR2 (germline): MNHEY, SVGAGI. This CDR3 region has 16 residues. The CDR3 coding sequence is TGTGCCAGCAGTTACGGTGGGAGCTCCTATAATTCACCCCTCCACTTT. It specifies CASSYGGSSYNSPLHF.

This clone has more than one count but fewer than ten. The CDR3 sequence is CASSEIQGARNTEAFF. The CDR3 DNA sequence: TGTGCCAGCAGTGAGATCCAGGGGGCTAGGAACACTGAAGCTTTCTTT. This chain uses TRBV25-1 with TRBJ1-1; 8 nucleotides line up with TRBD1. V gave up 3 bases and J gave up 1 base; unmatched junction bases: 7. Per the germline V gene, CDR1 is MGHDK and CDR2 is SYGVNS. The CDR3 has 16 amino acids.

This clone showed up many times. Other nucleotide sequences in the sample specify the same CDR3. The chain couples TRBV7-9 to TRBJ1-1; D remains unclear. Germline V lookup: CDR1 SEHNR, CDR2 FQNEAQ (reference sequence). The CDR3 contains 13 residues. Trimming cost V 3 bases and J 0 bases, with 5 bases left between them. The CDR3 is CASSFTMNTEAFF. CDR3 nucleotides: TGTGCCAGCAGCTTCACTATGAACACTGAAGCTTTCTTT.

The CDR3 spells CASSTAAHNEQFF. Written as DNA, the CDR3 is TGTGCCAGCAGCACAGCTGCACACAATGAGCAGTTCTTC. This chain links TRBV5-4 with TRBJ2-1, with no clear D. The CDR3 loop spans 13 amino acids. Germline assignment: CDR1 SGHNT and CDR2 YYREEE (reference sequence). The V and J ends lost 4 bases and 5 bases respectively, with 10 bases between them.

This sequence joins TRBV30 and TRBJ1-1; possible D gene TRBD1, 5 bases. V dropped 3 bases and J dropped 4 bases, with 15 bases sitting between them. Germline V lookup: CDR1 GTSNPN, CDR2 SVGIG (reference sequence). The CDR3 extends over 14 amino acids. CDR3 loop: CAWRLGGGITEAFF. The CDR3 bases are TGTGCCTGGAGGCTAGGCGGGGGGATCACTGAAGCTTTCTTT.

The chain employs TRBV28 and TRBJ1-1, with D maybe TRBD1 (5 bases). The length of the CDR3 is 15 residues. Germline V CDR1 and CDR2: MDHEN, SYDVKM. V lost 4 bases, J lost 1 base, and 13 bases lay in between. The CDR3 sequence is CASSSLTDPNTEAFF. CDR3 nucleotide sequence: TGTGCCAGCAGTTCCTTGACAGACCCGAACACTGAAGCTTTCTTT.

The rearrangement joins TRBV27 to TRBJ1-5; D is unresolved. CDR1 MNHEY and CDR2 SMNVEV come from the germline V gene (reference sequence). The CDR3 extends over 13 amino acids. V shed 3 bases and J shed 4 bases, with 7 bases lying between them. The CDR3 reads CASSFFPNQPQHF. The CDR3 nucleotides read TGTGCCAGCAGTTTTTTTCCGAATCAGCCCCAGCATTTT.

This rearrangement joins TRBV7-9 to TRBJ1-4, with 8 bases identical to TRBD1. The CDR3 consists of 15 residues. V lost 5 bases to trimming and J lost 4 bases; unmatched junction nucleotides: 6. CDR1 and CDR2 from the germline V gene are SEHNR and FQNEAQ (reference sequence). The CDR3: CASSTGTGDNEKLFF. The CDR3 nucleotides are TGTGCCAGCAGCACCGGGACAGGAGATAATGAAAAACTGTTTTTT. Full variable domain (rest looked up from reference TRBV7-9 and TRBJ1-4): DTGVSQNPRHKITKRGQNVTFRCDPISEHNRLYWYRQTLGQGPEFLTYFQNEAQLEKSRLLSDRFSAERPKGSFSTLEIQRTEQGDSAMYLCASSTGTGDNEKLFFGSGTQLSVL.